This T cell receptor beta chain was identified in a study of prognosis after radiotherapy for stage I lung cancer. The wider study: About a dozen men and 6 or 7 women, aged roughly 53 to 85 and with a median age of 74.5 years, made up the patients.

This clonotype occurred many times. Its antigen is unidentified. Starting from genomic DNA, TCR beta CDR3 was amplified through two-round multiplex PCR. Gene-specific TRBV and TRBJ primers were used in PCR round one. TCRdb re-called the multiplex PCR reads with MiXCR, one entry per CDR3 protein. This table holds more than 30,000 distinct CDR3 sequences, around two fifths found once. Whole-study findings and limits: The number of unique TCR clones went down after stereotactic body radiation therapy, with a median of roughly 10,000 versus 7,000.

The germline CDR1 and CDR2 sequences are MNHEY and SVGEGT. With 5 bases removed from V and 0 bases from J, the gap between germline ends came to 11 bases. The CDR3 runs 15 residues. The chain carries TRBV6-2 or TRBV6-3 and TRBJ2-4, with no clear D. This clonotype was sampled from a donor at least 50 years old with non-small cell lung cancer. The material was PBMCs, obtained before or after stereotactic body radiation therapy (not recorded which). The CDR3 here is CASSEWALAKNIQYF. Written as DNA, the CDR3 is TGTGCCAGCAGTGAATGGGCCCTAGCCAAAAACATTCAGTACTTC.